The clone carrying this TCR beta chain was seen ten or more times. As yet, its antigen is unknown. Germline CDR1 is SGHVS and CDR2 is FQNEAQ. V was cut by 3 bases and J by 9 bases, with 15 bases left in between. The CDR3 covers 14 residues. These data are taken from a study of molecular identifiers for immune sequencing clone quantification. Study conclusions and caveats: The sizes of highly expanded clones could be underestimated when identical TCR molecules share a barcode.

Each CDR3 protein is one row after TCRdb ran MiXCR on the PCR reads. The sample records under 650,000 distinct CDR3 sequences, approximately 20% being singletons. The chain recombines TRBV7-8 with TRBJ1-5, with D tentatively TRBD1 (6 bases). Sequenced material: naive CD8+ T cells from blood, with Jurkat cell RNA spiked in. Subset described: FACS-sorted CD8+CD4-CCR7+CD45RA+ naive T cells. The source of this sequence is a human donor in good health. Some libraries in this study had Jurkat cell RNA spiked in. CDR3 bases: TGTGCCAGCAGCTTTAGGGGGGTAAGAGGGCCCCAGCATTTT. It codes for CASSFRGVRGPQHF.